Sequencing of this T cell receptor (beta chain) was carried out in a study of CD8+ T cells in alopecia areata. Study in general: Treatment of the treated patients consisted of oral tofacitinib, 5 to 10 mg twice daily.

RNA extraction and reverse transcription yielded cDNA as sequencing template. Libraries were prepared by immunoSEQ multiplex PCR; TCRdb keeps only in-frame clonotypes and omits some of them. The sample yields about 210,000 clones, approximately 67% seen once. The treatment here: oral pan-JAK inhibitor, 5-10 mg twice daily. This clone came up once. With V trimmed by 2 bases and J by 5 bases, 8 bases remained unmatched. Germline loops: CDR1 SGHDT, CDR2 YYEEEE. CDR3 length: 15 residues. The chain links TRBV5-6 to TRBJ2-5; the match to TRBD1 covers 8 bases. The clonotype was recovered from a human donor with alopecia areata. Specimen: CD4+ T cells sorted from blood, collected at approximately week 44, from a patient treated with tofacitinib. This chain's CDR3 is CASSFTMDRVETQYF. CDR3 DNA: TGTGCCAGCAGCTTCACTATGGACAGGGTGGAGACCCAGTACTTC.